The rows below give T cell receptor beta chains drawn from one sample of a study of cytomegalovirus exposure and HLA in healthy donors. Assay: immunoSEQ multiplex PCR; the TCRdb copy retains only in-frame clones and omits some. In the table there are about 120,000 clones, around 86% of which are singletons. Sample: PBMCs. These receptors all stem from a man in his late teens or twenties in good health and CMV-seronegative. CDR3s leave out the opening cysteine and the closing phenylalanine or tryptophan. Only some rows state a clone size, as once, few, many or a class for expanded clones.

length: 13
J: TRBJ2-1
V: TRBV14
size: .
CDR3: ASSQGLRLGDEQF

length: 12
J: TRBJ1-2
V: TRBV5-6
size: .
CDR3: ASSLGGENYGYT

length: 13
J: TRBJ1-1
V: TRBV5-1
size: .
CDR3: ASSLEDRDGTEAF

length: 12
J: TRBJ2-2
V: TRBV29-1
size: few
CDR3: SVEKGANTGELF

length: 11
J: TRBJ2-3
V: TRBV9
size: .
CDR3: ASGTGGKDTQY

length: 12
J: TRBJ2-1
V: TRBV13
size: .
CDR3: ASSTSRLYNEQF

length: 13
J: TRBJ2-3
V: TRBV5-1
size: .
CDR3: ASSLLAGGTDTQY

length: 12
J: TRBJ2-1
V: TRBV5-6
size: few
CDR3: ASSPLGGRGEQF

length: 16
J: TRBJ2-7
V: TRBV27
size: .
CDR3: ASSFPTATSGRSYEQY

length: 14
J: TRBJ2-7
V: TRBV5-6
size: .
CDR3: ASSPGDRSGYYEQY

length: 14
J: TRBJ1-6
V: TRBV11-1
size: .
CDR3: ASSLARGPHNSPLH

length: 14
J: TRBJ1-3
V: TRBV27
size: .
CDR3: ASSLSQGNSGNTIY

length: 11
J: TRBJ1-1
V: TRBV11-3
size: .
CDR3: ASSSTGDTEAF

length: 10
J: TRBJ2-1
V: TRBV11-2
size: .
CDR3: ASSSTSEEQF

length: 14
J: TRBJ2-3
V: TRBV5-1
size: .
CDR3: ASSWGPSRTTDTQY

length: 12
J: TRBJ1-1
V: TRBV5-1
size: .
CDR3: ASSPGTGGAWAF

length: 12
J: TRBJ1-6
V: TRBV6-5
size: .
CDR3: ASSRTGDSSPLH

length: 11
J: TRBJ1-2
V: TRBV29-1
size: .
CDR3: SGSRGGAYGYT

length: 13
J: TRBJ2-3
V: TRBV5-8
size: .
CDR3: ASSYQGGATDTQY

length: 12
J: TRBJ2-7
V: TRBV30
size: .
CDR3: AWSSGTGVYEQY

length: 13
J: TRBJ2-3
V: TRBV9
size: .
CDR3: ASSVLGQGGDTQY

length: 13
J: TRBJ2-2
V: TRBV6-5
size: .
CDR3: ASRPDRTNTGELF

length: 12
J: TRBJ2-5
V: TRBV7-9
size: once
CDR3: ASSLEGQQETQY

length: 11
J: TRBJ2-7
V: TRBV7-2
size: .
CDR3: ASSLAATYEQY

length: 14
J: TRBJ2-3
V: TRBV27
size: .
CDR3: ASQRGGLGGTDTQY

length: 13
J: TRBJ2-1
V: TRBV6-1
size: .
CDR3: ASSEVQGVALEQF

length: 12
J: TRBJ2-7
V: TRBV6-1
size: .
CDR3: ASSVDRASYEQY

length: 12
J: TRBJ1-5
V: TRBV2
size: .
CDR3: ASSPDRSPRPQH

length: 12
J: TRBJ2-7
V: TRBV5-4
size: .
CDR3: ASTWSGGRNEQY

length: 11
J: TRBJ1-2
V: TRBV30
size: .
CDR3: AWGRAGGNGYT

length: 11
J: TRBJ1-2
V: TRBV6-1
size: .
CDR3: ASTQGEGVGYT

length: 10
J: TRBJ2-3
V: TRBV5-1
size: .
CDR3: ASSGRGDTQY

length: 15
J: TRBJ1-5
V: TRBV7-9
size: once
CDR3: ASSLAVGTGGHQPQH

length: 13
J: TRBJ2-3
V: TRBV12-5
size: .
CDR3: ASGLVDISTDTQY

length: 10
J: TRBJ1-1
V: TRBV6-1
size: .
CDR3: ASMTGITEAF

length: 11
J: TRBJ1-2
V: TRBV7-9
size: .
CDR3: ASSSEGGWGYT

length: 13
J: TRBJ1-2
V: TRBV6-1
size: .
CDR3: ASSPSVGGNYGYT

length: 13
J: TRBJ1-4
V: TRBV6-5
size: .
CDR3: ASSLATGGQEKLF

length: 11
J: TRBJ2-2
V: TRBV14
size: .
CDR3: ASSLTDTGELF

length: 13
J: TRBJ1-1
V: TRBV11-2
size: once
CDR3: ASSLASGPGTEAF

length: 13
J: TRBJ1-2
V: TRBV19
size: once
CDR3: ASSPAALMNYGYT

length: 11
J: TRBJ1-1
V: TRBV30
size: .
CDR3: AWGQGMNTEAF

length: 14
J: TRBJ2-7
V: TRBV21-1
size: .
CDR3: ASSKGRHNTPGEQY

length: 13
J: TRBJ1-5
V: TRBV7-2
size: once
CDR3: ASSPRGGRNQPQH

length: 13
J: TRBJ2-5
V: TRBV11-2
size: .
CDR3: ASSLVTSGSETQY

length: 15
J: TRBJ2-1
V: TRBV5-1
size: .
CDR3: ASSPGLAGGFGNEQF

length: 13
J: TRBJ2-7
V: TRBV5-6
size: .
CDR3: ASSLSRWLRGEQY

length: 9
J: TRBJ1-2
V: TRBV9
size: few
CDR3: ASPGEYGYT

length: 10
J: TRBJ2-1
V: TRBV9
size: .
CDR3: ASSVVSNEQF

length: 15
J: TRBJ2-2
V: TRBV7-6
size: .
CDR3: ASSRQPSGVNTGELF

length: 12
J: TRBJ2-5
V: TRBV30
size: .
CDR3: AWTSGRGKETQY

length: 9
J: TRBJ2-5
V: TRBV19
size: once
CDR3: ASSPGETQY

length: 14
J: TRBJ2-7
V: TRBV5-6
size: .
CDR3: ASSLRVAGVWYEQY

length: 12
J: TRBJ1-5
V: TRBV18
size: .
CDR3: ASSPRQGYQPQH

length: 15
J: TRBJ2-1
V: TRBV2
size: .
CDR3: ASSDIVWAGDYNEQF

length: 15
J: TRBJ2-3
V: TRBV4-1
size: .
CDR3: ASSQGEGRGVGDTQY

length: 12
J: TRBJ1-3
V: TRBV21-1
size: few
CDR3: ASSEAGLGNTIY

length: 11
J: TRBJ2-2
V: TRBV2
size: once
CDR3: ASSGQGTGELF

length: 12
J: TRBJ2-7
V: TRBV27
size: .
CDR3: ASSPSPGNYEQY

length: 11
J: TRBJ1-6
V: TRBV6-5
size: .
CDR3: ASSYEGNSPLH